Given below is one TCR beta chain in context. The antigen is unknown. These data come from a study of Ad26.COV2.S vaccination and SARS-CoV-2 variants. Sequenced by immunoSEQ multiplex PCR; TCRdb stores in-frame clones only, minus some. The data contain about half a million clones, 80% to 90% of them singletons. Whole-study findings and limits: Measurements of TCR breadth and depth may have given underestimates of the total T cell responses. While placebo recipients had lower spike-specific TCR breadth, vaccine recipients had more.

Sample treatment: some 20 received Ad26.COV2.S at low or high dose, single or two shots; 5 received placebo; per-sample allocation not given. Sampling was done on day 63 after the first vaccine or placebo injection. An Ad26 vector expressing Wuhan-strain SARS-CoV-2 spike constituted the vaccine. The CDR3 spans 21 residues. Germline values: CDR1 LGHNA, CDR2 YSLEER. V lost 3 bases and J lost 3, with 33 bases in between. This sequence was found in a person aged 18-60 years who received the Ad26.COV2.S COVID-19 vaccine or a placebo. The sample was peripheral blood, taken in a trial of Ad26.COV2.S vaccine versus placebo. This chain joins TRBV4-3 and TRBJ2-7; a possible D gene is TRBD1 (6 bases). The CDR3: CASSQSPGVPRQAPTIYEQYF. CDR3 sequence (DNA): TGCGCCAGCAGCCAGAGCCCAGGGGTACCCCGACAGGCGCCAACGATCTACGAGCAGTACTTC.